Listed below are T cell receptor beta chains from one sample, sequenced in a study of Tregs in tolerant kidney transplant recipients. Assay used: immunoSEQ multiplex PCR; TCRdb lists only in-frame clones, some missing. Among around 63,000 clones listed, 80% to 90% were seen once. Sample: Tregs from blood, taken before the transplant. The receptors shown here come from a human donor who received a combined kidney and bone marrow transplant. The CDR3 runs from the conserved cysteine through the conserved F or W. The order of the fields is V gene, J gene, CDR3 protein.

v_gene: TRBV15
j_gene: TRBJ2-7
CDR3aa: CATSRTGVMREQYF

v_gene: TRBV4-1
j_gene: TRBJ1-4
CDR3aa: CASSWRGNEKLFF

v_gene: TRBV14
j_gene: TRBJ2-1
CDR3aa: CASSQFYAGRPLAEQFF

v_gene: TRBV19
j_gene: TRBJ2-1
CDR3aa: CASSIDHRGYYNEQFF

v_gene: TRBV27
j_gene: TRBJ2-1
CDR3aa: CASSLQGLRSYNEQFF

v_gene: TRBV18
j_gene: TRBJ2-2
CDR3aa: CASSQVGEANTGELFF

v_gene: TRBV5-1
j_gene: TRBJ1-4
CDR3aa: CASGPGQGHEKLFF

v_gene: TRBV18
j_gene: TRBJ2-5
CDR3aa: CASSPPGPRETQYF

v_gene: TRBV28
j_gene: TRBJ1-1
CDR3aa: CATIGTDEAFF

v_gene: TRBV27
j_gene: TRBJ1-6
CDR3aa: CASSAYGGGNSPLHF

v_gene: TRBV7-2
j_gene: TRBJ1-2
CDR3aa: CASSLGAGIYGYTF

v_gene: TRBV6-1
j_gene: TRBJ1-1
CDR3aa: CASRRDRGAEAFF

v_gene: TRBV4-1
j_gene: TRBJ1-2
CDR3aa: CASSMPPGNYGYTF

v_gene: TRBV5-1
j_gene: TRBJ1-1
CDR3aa: CASSRTGDTEAFF

v_gene: TRBV7-9
j_gene: TRBJ2-7
CDR3aa: CASSLARIGGHEQYF

v_gene: TRBV18
j_gene: TRBJ1-2
CDR3aa: CASSPSRTGGTGYGYTF

v_gene: TRBV10-3
j_gene: TRBJ1-2
CDR3aa: CAITPTGGEKSYTF

v_gene: TRBV10-2
j_gene: TRBJ2-1
CDR3aa: CASSESSGSSYNEQFF

v_gene: TRBV5-1
j_gene: TRBJ2-5
CDR3aa: CASSLASSPQETQYF

v_gene: TRBV28
j_gene: TRBJ1-5
CDR3aa: CASTLGGLNQPQHF

v_gene: TRBV9
j_gene: TRBJ1-1
CDR3aa: CASSVGAGGDTEAFF

v_gene: TRBV28
j_gene: TRBJ1-1
CDR3aa: CASRNSGAGTRDTEAFF

v_gene: TRBV18
j_gene: TRBJ2-1
CDR3aa: CASSPPPGGVEGNEQFF

v_gene: TRBV19
j_gene: TRBJ1-4
CDR3aa: CASSMDLLYEKLFF

v_gene: TRBV28
j_gene: TRBJ1-2
CDR3aa: CASSFRGANGYTF

v_gene: TRBV7-2
j_gene: -
CDR3aa: CASSYLGPAYEQYF

v_gene: TRBV5-1
j_gene: TRBJ1-4
CDR3aa: CASSLGLGGHEKLFF

v_gene: TRBV7-9
j_gene: TRBJ2-3
CDR3aa: CASSFSGRGDTQYF

v_gene: TRBV5-1
j_gene: TRBJ2-2
CDR3aa: CASQGENTGELFF

v_gene: TRBV9
j_gene: TRBJ2-1
CDR3aa: CASSVAGTYNEQFF

v_gene: TRBV5-1
j_gene: TRBJ2-1
CDR3aa: CASSFSVADYNEQFF

v_gene: TRBV19
j_gene: TRBJ2-3
CDR3aa: CASSIARPSTDTQYF

v_gene: TRBV4-1
j_gene: TRBJ2-5
CDR3aa: CASSQGGGRETQYF

v_gene: TRBV4-1
j_gene: TRBJ1-3
CDR3aa: CASSHDWNRDRGSGNTIYF

v_gene: TRBV21-1
j_gene: TRBJ2-1
CDR3aa: CASSKRPDSRFF

v_gene: TRBV11-2
j_gene: TRBJ2-3
CDR3aa: CASSLEGGWGTQYF

v_gene: TRBV15
j_gene: TRBJ1-2
CDR3aa: CATSTGETGGGYTF

v_gene: TRBV12-2
j_gene: TRBJ1-2
CDR3aa: CASRQSGDRDNYGYTF

v_gene: TRBV19
j_gene: TRBJ1-5
CDR3aa: CASSGDSRSQPQHF

v_gene: TRBV5-1
j_gene: TRBJ2-7
CDR3aa: CASSLSGNTYEQYF

v_gene: TRBV7-2
j_gene: TRBJ2-3
CDR3aa: CASSLAGTSTDTQYF

v_gene: TRBV6-1
j_gene: TRBJ1-4
CDR3aa: CASSLRGQGEKLFF

v_gene: TRBV7-2
j_gene: TRBJ2-3
CDR3aa: CASSLGPTTQYF

v_gene: TRBV28
j_gene: TRBJ2-2
CDR3aa: CASSRGQGAYTGELFF

v_gene: TRBV28
j_gene: TRBJ1-1
CDR3aa: CASSTAWSTEAFF

v_gene: TRBV7-2
j_gene: TRBJ2-7
CDR3aa: CASSLISGRVEQYF

v_gene: TRBV19
j_gene: TRBJ1-1
CDR3aa: CASSGTQRTEAFF

v_gene: TRBV6-4
j_gene: TRBJ2-3
CDR3aa: CASSVQGGTDTQYF

v_gene: TRBV7-7
j_gene: TRBJ2-1
CDR3aa: CASSWGAGQGTSNEQFF